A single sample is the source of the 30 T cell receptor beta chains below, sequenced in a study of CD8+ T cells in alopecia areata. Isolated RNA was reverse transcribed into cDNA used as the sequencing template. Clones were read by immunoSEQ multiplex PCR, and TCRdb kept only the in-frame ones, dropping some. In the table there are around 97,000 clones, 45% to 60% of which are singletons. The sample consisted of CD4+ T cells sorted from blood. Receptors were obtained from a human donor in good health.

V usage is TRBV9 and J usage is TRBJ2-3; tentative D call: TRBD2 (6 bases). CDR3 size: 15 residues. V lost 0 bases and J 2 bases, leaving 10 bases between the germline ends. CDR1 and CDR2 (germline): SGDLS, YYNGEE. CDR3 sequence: CASSVGGLYTDTQYF. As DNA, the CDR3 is TGTGCCAGCAGCGTAGGGGGACTGTACACAGATACGCAGTATTTT.

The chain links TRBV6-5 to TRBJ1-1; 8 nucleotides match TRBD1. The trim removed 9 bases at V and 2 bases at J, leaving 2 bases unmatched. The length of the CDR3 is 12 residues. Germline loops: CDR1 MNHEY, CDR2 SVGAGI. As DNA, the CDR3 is TGTGCCAGTCAGGGGGCAAACACTGAAGCTTTCTTT. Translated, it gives CASQGANTEAFF.

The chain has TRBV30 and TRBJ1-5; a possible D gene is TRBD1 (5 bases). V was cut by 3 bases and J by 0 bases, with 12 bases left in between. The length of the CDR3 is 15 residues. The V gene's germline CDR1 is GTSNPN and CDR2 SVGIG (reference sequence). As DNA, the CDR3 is TGTGCCTGGAGCGCGCGGGGACTTAGCAATCAGCCCCAGCATTTT. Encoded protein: CAWSARGLSNQPQHF. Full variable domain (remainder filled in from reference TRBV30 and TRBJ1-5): SQTIHQWPATLVQPVGSPLSLECTVEGTSNPNLYWYRQAAGRGLQLLFYSVGIGQISSEVPQNLSASRPQDRQFILSSKKLLLSDSGFYLCAWSARGLSNQPQHFGDGTRLSIL.

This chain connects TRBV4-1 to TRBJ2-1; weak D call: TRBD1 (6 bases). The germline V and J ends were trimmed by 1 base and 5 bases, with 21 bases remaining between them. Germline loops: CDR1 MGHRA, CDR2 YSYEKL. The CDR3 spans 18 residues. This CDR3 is CASSQGPLVGAVNNEQFF. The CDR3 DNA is TGCGCCAGCAGCCAAGGCCCTCTCGTGGGGGCCGTAAACAATGAGCAGTTCTTC.

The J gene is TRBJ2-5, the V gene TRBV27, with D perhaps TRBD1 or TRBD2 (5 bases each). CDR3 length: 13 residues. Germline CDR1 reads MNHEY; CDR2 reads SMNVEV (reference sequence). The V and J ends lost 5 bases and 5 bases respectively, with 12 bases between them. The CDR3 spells CASSPRRGETQYF. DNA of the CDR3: TGTGCCAGCAGTCCCCGACGGGGCGAGACCCAGTACTTC.

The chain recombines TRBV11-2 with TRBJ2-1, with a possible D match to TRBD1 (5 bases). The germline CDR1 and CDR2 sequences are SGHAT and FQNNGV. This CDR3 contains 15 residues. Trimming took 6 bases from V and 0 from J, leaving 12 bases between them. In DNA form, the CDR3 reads TGTGCCAGCAGACGGGCAGGGATCTCCTACAATGAGCAGTTCTTC. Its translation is CASRRAGISYNEQFF.

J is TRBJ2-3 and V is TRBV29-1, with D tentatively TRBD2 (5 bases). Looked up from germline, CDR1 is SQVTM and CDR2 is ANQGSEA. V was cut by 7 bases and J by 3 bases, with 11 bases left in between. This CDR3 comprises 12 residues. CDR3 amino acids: CSARRGTDTQYF. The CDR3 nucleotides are TGCAGCGCCAGGCGAGGGACAGATACGCAGTATTTT.

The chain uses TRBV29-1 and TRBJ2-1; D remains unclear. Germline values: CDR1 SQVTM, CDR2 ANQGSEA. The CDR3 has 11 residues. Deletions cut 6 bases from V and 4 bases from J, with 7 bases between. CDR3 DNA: TGCAGCGTCCGGATATACAATGAGCAGTTCTTC. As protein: CSVRIYNEQFF.

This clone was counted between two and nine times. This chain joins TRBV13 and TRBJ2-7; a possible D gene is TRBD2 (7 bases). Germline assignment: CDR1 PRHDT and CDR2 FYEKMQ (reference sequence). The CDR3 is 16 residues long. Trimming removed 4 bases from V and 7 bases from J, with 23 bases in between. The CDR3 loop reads CASSSPAWGGPREQYF. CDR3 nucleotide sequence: TGTGCCAGCAGCTCCCCTGCGTGGGGGGGGCCACGGGAGCAGTACTTC.

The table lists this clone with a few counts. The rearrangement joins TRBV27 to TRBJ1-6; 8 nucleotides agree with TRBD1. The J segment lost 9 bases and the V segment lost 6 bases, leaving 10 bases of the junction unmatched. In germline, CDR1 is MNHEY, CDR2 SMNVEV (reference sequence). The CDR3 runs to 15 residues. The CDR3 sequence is CASRPLQGESSPLHF. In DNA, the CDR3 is TGTGCCAGCAGGCCCCTACAGGGGGAGAGTTCACCCCTCCACTTT.

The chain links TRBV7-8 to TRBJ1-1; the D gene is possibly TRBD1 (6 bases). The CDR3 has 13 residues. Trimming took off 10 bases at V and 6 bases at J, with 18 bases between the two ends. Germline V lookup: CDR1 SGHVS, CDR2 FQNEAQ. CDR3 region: CATAPGDISEAFF. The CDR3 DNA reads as TGTGCCACCGCCCCAGGGGACATCTCTGAAGCTTTCTTT. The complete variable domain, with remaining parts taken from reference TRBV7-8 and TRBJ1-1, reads GAGVSQSPRYKVAKRGQDVALRCDPISGHVSLFWYQQALGQGPEFLTYFQNEAQLDKSGLPSDRFFAERPEGSVSTLKIQRTQQEDSAVYLCATAPGDISEAFFGQGTRLTVV.

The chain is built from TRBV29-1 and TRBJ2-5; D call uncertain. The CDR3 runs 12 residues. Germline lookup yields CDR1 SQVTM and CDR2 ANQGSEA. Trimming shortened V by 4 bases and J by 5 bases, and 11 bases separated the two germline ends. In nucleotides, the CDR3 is TGCAGCGTTGCTCTAGGCGTGGAGACCCAGTACTTC. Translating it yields CSVALGVETQYF.

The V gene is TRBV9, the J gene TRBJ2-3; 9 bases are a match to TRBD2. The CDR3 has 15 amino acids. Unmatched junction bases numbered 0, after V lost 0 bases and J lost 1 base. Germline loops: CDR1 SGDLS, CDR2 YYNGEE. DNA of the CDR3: TGTGCCAGCAGCGTAGGACTAGCGGGCACAGATACGCAGTATTTT. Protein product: CASSVGLAGTDTQYF.

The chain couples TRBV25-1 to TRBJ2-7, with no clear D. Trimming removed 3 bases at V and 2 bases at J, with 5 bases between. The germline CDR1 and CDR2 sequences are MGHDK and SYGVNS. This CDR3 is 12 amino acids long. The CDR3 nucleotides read TGTGCCAGCAGTGATTTAACCTACGAGCAGTACTTC. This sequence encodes CASSDLTYEQYF.

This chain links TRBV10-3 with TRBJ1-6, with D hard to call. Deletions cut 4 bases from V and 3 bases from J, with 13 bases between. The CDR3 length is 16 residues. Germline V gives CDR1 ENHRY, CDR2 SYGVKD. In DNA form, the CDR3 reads TGTGCCATCAGTGCCGCACCCTCGGACTATAATTCACCCCTCCACTTT. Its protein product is CAISAAPSDYNSPLHF.

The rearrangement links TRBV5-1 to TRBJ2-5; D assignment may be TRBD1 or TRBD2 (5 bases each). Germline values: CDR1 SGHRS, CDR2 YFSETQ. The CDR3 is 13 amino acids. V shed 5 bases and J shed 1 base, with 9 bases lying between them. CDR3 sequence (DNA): TGCGCCAGCAGTGGGGGTAGCCAAGAGACCCAGTACTTC. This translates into CASSGGSQETQYF.

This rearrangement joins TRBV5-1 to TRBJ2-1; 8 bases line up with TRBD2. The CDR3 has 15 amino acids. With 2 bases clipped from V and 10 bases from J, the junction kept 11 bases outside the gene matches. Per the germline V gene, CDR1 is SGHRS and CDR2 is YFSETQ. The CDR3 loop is CASSLTSGLPSEQFF. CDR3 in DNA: TGCGCCAGCAGCTTAACTAGCGGTCTCCCATCGGAGCAGTTCTTC. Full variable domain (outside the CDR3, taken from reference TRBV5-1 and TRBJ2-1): KAGVTQTPRYLIKTRGQQVTLSCSPISGHRSVSWYQQTPGQGLQFLFEYFSETQRNKGNFPGRFSGRQFSNSRSEMNVSTLELGDSALYLCASSLTSGLPSEQFFGPGTRLTVL.

Written as DNA, the CDR3 is TGTGCCAGCTCACCCGGGCGGTCAGGCAATCAGCCCCAGCATTTT. Its protein product is CASSPGRSGNQPQHF. The chain couples TRBV18 to TRBJ1-5; D ambiguous. This CDR3 has 15 residues. Germline-derived CDR1 and CDR2 are KGHSH and LQKENI. Trimming took 3 bases from V and 2 from J, leaving 11 bases between them.

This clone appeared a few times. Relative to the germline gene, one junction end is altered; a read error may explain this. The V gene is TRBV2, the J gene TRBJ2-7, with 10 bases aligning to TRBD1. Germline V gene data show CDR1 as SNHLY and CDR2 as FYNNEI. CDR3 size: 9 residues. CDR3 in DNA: TGTGCCCCAGGACAGGGGGAGAACTTC. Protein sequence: CAPGQGENF.

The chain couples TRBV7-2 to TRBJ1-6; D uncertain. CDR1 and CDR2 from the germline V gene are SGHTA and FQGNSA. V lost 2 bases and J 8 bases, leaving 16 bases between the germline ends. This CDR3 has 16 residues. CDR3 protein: CASSLFGSSLDSPLHF. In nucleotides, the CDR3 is TGTGCCAGCAGCTTATTTGGCAGTTCCTTGGATTCACCCCTCCACTTT. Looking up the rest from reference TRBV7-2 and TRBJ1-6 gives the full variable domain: GAGVSQSPSNKVTEKGKDVELRCDPISGHTALYWYRQSLGQGLEFLIYFQGNSAPDKSGLPSDRFSAERTGGSVSTLTIQRTQQEDSAVYLCASSLFGSSLDSPLHFGNGTRLTVT.

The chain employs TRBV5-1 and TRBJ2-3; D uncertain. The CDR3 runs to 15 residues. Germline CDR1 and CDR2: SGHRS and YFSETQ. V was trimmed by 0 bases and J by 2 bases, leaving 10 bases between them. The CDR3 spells CASSLDSADTDTQYF. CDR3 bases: TGCGCCAGCAGCTTGGATTCGGCGGACACAGATACGCAGTATTTT. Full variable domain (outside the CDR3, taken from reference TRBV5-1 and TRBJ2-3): KAGVTQTPRYLIKTRGQQVTLSCSPISGHRSVSWYQQTPGQGLQFLFEYFSETQRNKGNFPGRFSGRQFSNSRSEMNVSTLELGDSALYLCASSLDSADTDTQYFGPGTRLTVL.

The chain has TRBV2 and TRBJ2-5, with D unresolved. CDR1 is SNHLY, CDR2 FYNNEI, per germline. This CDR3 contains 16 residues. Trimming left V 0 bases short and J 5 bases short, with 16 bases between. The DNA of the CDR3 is TGTGCCAGCAGTGAAGCGCATCGGTGGGCCGGGGAGACCCAGTACTTC. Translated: CASSEAHRWAGETQYF.

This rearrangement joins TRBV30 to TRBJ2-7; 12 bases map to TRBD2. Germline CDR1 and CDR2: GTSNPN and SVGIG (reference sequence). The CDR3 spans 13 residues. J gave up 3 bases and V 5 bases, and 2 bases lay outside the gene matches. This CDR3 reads CAWGLAGFYEQYF. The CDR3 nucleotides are TGTGCCTGGGGACTAGCGGGATTCTACGAGCAGTACTTC.

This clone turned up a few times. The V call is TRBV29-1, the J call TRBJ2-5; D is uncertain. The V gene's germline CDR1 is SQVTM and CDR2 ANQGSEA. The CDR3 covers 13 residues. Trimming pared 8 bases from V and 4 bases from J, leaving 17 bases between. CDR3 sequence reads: CSTFGSRAETQYF. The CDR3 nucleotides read TGCAGCACCTTCGGCTCTAGGGCAGAGACCCAGTACTTC.

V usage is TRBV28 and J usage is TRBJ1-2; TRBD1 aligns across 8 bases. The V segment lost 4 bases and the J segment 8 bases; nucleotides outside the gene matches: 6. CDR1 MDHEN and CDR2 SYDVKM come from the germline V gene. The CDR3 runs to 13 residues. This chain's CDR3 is CASSSGQGWGYTF. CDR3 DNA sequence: TGTGCCAGCAGTTCAGGACAGGGATGGGGCTACACCTTC.

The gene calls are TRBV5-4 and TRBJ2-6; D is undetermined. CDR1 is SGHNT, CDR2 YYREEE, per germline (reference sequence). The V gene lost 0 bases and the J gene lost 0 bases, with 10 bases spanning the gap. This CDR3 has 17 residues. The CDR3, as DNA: TGTGCCAGCAGCTTGGCGGTTAGTAGCTCTGGGGCCAACGTCCTGACTTTC. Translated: CASSLAVSSSGANVLTF. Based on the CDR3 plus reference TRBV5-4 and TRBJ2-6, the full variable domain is ETGVTQSPTHLIKTRGQQVTLRCSSQSGHNTVSWYQQALGQGPQFIFQYYREEENGRGNFPPRFSGLQFPNYSSELNVNALELDDSALYLCASSLAVSSSGANVLTFGAGSRLTVL.

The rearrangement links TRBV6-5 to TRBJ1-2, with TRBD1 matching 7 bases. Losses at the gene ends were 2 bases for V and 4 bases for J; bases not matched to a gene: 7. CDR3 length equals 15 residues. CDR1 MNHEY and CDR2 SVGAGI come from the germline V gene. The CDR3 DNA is TGTGCCAGCAGTTACGATGGGACAGCAGCCTATGGCTACACCTTC. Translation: CASSYDGTAAYGYTF.

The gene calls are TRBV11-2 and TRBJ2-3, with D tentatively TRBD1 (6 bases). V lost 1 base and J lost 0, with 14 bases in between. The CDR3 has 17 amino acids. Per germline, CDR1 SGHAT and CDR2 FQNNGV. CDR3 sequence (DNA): TGTGCCAGCAGCTTAGTTTTCCGTGGGGGCAGCACAGATACGCAGTATTTT. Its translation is CASSLVFRGGSTDTQYF.

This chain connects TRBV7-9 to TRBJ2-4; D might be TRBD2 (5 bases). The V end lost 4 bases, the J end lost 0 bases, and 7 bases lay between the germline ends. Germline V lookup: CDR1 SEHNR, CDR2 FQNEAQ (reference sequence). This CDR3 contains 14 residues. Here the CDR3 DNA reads TGTGCCAGCAGCTCAGGACTAGCCAAAAACATTCAGTACTTC. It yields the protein CASSSGLAKNIQYF.

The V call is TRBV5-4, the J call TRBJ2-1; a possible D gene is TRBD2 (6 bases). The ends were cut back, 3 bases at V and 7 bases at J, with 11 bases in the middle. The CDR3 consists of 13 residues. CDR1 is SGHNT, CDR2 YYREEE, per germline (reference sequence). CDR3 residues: CASSWDLRNEQFF. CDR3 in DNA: TGTGCCAGCAGCTGGGACTTACGGAATGAGCAGTTCTTC.